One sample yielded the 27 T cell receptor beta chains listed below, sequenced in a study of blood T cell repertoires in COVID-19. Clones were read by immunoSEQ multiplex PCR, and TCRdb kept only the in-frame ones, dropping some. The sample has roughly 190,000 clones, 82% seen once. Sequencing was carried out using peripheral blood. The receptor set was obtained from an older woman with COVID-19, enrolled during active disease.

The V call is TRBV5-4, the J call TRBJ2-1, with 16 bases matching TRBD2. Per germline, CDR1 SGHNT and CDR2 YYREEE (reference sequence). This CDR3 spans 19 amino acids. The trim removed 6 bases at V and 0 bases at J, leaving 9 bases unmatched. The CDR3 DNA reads TGTGCCAGCAACTCTTGGGGACTAGCGGGAGGGGGCTCCTACAATGAGCAGTTCTTC. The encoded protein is CASNSWGLAGGGSYNEQFF.

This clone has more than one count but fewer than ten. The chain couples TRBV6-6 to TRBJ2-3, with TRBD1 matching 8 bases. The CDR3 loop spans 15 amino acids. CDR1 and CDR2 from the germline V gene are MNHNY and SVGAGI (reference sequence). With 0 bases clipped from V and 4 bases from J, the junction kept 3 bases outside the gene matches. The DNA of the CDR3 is TGTGCCAGCAGTTACTCTGGACAGGGACCAGATACGCAGTATTTT. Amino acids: CASSYSGQGPDTQYF.

This chain's CDR3 is CASRGESGNQPQHF. DNA for the CDR3: TGTGCCAGTAGGGGAGAATCGGGCAATCAGCCCCAGCATTTT. J is TRBJ1-5 and V is TRBV19; D ambiguous. The CDR3 extends over 14 amino acids. Trimming cost V 6 bases and J 2 bases, with 11 bases left between them. Per germline, CDR1 LNHDA and CDR2 SQIVND (reference sequence).

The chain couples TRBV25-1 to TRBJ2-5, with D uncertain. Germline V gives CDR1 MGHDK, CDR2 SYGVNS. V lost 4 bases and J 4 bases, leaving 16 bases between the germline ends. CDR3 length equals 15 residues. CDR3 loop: CASSGLTYTGETQYF. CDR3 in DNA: TGTGCCAGCAGTGGTTTGACCTACACGGGAGAGACCCAGTACTTC.

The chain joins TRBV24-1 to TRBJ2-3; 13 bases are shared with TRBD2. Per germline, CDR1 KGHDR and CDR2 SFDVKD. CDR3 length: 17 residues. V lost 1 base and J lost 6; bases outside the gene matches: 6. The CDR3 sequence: CATSDLGLAGDRDTQYF. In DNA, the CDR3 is TGTGCCACCAGTGATTTAGGACTAGCGGGAGATAGGGATACGCAGTATTTT.

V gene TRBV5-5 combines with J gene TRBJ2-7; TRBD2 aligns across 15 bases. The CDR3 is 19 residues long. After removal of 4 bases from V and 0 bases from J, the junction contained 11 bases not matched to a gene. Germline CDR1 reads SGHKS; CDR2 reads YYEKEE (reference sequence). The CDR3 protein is CASSGTGLAGGGGSYEQYF. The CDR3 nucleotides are TGTGCCAGCAGCGGAACGGGACTAGCGGGAGGAGGGGGCTCCTACGAGCAGTACTTC.

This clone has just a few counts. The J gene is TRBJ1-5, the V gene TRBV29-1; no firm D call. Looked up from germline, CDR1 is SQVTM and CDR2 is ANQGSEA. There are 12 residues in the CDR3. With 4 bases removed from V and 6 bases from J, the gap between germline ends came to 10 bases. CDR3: CSVGFRGQPQHF. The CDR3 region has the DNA TGCAGCGTTGGTTTTCGGGGTCAGCCCCAGCATTTT.

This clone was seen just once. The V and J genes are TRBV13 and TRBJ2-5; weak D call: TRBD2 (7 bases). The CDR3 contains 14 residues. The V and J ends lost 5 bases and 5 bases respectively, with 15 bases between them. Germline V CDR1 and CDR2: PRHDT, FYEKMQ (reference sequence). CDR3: CASSRGGGGETQYF. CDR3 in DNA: TGTGCCAGCAGCAGGGGGGGAGGGGGTGAGACCCAGTACTTC.

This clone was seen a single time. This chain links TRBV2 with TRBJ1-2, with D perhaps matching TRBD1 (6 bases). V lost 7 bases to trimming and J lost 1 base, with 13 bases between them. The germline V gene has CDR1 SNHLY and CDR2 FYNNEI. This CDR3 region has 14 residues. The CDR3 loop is CASNEGHRNYGYTF. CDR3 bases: TGTGCCAGCAACGAGGGACACCGTAACTATGGCTACACCTTC. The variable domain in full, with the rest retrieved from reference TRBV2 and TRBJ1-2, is EPEVTQTPSHQVTQMGQEVILRCVPISNHLYFYWYRQILGQKVEFLVSFYNNEISEKSEIFDDQFSVERPDGSNFTLKIRSTKLEDSAMYFCASNEGHRNYGYTFGSGTRLTVV.

This CDR3 is CASTVPGQPIYGYTF. As DNA, the CDR3 is TGTGCCAGCACCGTCCCGGGACAGCCAATCTATGGCTACACCTTC. The chain uses TRBV28 and TRBJ1-2; 7 bases are shared with TRBD1. The J segment lost 4 bases and the V segment lost 7 bases, leaving 12 bases of the junction unmatched. CDR3 length: 15 amino acids. The germline gives CDR1 MDHEN, CDR2 SYDVKM.

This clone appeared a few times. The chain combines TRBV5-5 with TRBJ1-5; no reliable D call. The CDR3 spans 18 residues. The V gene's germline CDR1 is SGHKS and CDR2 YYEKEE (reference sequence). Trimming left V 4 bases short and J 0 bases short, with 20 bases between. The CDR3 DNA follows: TGTGCCAGCAGCCTCGGGTCCTCATCCCTTTTTAGCAATCAGCCCCAGCATTTT. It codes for CASSLGSSSLFSNQPQHF.

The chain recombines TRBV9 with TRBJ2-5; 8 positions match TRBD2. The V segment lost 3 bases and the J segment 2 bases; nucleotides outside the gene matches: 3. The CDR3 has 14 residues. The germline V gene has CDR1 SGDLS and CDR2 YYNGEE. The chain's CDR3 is CASSAGLAQETQYF. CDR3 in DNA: TGTGCCAGCAGCGCTGGACTAGCTCAAGAGACCCAGTACTTC.

CDR3: CASSLADRALRSPLHF. The DNA of the CDR3 is TGTGCCAGCAGCCTTGCGGACAGGGCTCTTCGTTCACCCCTCCACTTT. This chain connects TRBV16 to TRBJ1-6; 8 bases fit TRBD1. V dropped 4 bases and J dropped 9; count of bases not matched to a gene: 11. CDR1 and CDR2 from the germline V gene are KGHSY and FQNENV. There are 16 residues in the CDR3.

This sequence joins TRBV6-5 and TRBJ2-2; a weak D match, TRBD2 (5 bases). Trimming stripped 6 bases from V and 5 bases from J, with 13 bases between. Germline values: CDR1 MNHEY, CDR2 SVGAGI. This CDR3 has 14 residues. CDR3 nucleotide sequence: TGTGCCAGCAGCACCTTAGCGCAAACCGGGGAGCTGTTTTTT. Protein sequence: CASSTLAQTGELFF.

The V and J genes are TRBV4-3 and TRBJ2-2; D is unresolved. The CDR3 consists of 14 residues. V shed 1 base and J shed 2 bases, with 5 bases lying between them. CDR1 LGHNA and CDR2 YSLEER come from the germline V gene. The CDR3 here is CASSQVHNTGELFF. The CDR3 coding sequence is TGCGCCAGCAGCCAAGTACATAACACCGGGGAGCTGTTTTTT.

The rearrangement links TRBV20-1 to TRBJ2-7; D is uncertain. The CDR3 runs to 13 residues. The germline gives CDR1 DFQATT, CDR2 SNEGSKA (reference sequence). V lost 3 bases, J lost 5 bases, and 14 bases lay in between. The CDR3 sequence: CSASKTGFDEQYF. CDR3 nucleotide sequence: TGCAGTGCTAGTAAGACGGGTTTCGACGAGCAGTACTTC.

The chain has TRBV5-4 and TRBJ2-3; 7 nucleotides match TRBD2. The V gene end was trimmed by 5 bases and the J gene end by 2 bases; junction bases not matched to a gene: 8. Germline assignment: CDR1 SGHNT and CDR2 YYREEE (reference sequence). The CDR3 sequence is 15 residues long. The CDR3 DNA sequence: TGTGCCAGCAGTGTCCCTAGCGGACACACAGATACGCAGTATTTT. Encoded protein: CASSVPSGHTDTQYF.

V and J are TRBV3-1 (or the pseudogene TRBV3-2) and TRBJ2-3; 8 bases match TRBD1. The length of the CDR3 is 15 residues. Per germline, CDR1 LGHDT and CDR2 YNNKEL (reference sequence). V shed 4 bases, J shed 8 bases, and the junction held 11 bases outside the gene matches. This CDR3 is CASSPDNTQGATQYF. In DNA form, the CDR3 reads TGTGCCAGCAGCCCAGATAACACCCAGGGGGCTACGCAGTATTTT.

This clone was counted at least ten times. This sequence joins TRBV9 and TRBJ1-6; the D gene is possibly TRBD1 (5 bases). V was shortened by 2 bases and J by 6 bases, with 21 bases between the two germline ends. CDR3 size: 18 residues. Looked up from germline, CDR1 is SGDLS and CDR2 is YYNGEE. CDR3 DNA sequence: TGTGCCAGCAGCGTTAGATTTGAGCCGGGGGAGAGTAATTCACCCCTCCACTTT. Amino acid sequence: CASSVRFEPGESNSPLHF. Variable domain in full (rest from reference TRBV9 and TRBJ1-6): DSGVTQTPKHLITATGQRVTLRCSPRSGDLSVYWYQQSLDQGLQFLIQYYNGEERAKGNILERFSAQQFPDLHSELNLSSLELGDSALYFCASSVRFEPGESNSPLHFGNGTRLTVT.

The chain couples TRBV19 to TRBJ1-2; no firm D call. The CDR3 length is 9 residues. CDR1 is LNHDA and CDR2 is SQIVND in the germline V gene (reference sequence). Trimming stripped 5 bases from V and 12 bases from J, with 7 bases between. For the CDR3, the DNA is TGTGCCAGTAGTCCCCCTGACACCTTC. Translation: CASSPPDTF. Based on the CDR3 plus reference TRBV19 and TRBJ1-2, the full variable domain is DGGITQSPKYLFRKEGQNVTLSCEQNLNHDAMYWYRQDPGQGLRLIYYSQIVNDFQKGDIAEGYSVSREKKESFPLTVTSAQKNPTAFYLCASSPPDTFGSGTRLTVV.

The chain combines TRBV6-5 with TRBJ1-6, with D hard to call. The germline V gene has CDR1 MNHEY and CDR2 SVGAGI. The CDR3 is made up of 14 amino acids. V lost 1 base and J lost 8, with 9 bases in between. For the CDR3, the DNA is TGTGCCAGCAGTTACTTCAGGTTCGATTCACCCCTCCACTTT. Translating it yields CASSYFRFDSPLHF.

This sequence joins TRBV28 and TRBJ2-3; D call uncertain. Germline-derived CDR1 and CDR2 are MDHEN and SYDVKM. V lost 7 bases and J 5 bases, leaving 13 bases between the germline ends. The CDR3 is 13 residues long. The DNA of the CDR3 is TGTGCCAGCATGAGTGAAAACCGAGATACGCAGTATTTT. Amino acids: CASMSENRDTQYF.

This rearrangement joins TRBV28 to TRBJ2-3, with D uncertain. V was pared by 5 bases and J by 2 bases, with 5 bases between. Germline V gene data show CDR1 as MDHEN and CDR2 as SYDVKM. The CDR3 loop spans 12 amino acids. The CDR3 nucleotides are TGTGCCAGCAGTCTAAACACAGATACGCAGTATTTT. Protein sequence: CASSLNTDTQYF.

The CDR3 here is CASSKGQVNSGANVLTF. The CDR3 bases are TGCGCCAGCAGCAAGGGACAGGTAAACTCTGGGGCCAACGTCCTGACTTTC. The chain is built from TRBV4-1 and TRBJ2-6, with 8 bases identical to TRBD1. The junction had 6 bases not matched to a gene; V was cut back by 5 bases and J by 0 bases. CDR1 is MGHRA and CDR2 is YSYEKL in the germline V gene. The CDR3 consists of 17 residues.

The CDR3 loop reads CASSLDQGGRGYTF. CDR3 bases: TGTGCCAGCAGTTTAGATCAGGGAGGTAGGGGCTACACCTTC. This rearrangement joins TRBV28 to TRBJ1-2, with a tentative D call TRBD1 (5 bases). CDR3 length: 14 amino acids. Germline lookup yields CDR1 MDHEN and CDR2 SYDVKM. Trimming pared 2 bases from V and 8 bases from J, leaving 15 bases between.

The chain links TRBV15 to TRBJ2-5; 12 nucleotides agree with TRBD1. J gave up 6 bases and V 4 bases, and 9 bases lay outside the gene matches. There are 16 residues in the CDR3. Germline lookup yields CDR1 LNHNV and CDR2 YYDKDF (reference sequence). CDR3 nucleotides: TGTGCCACCAGCAAAACCGGGACAGGGGGCTTGCAGACCCAGTACTTC. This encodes CATSKTGTGGLQTQYF.

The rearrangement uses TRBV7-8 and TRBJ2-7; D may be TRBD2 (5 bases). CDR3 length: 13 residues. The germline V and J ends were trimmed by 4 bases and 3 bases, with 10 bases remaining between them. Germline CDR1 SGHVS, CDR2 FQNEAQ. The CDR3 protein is CASSYSDGYEQYF. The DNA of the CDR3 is TGTGCCAGCAGCTATAGCGACGGCTACGAGCAGTACTTC. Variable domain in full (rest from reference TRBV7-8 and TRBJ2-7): GAGVSQSPRYKVAKRGQDVALRCDPISGHVSLFWYQQALGQGPEFLTYFQNEAQLDKSGLPSDRFFAERPEGSVSTLKIQRTQQEDSAVYLCASSYSDGYEQYFGPGTRLTVT.